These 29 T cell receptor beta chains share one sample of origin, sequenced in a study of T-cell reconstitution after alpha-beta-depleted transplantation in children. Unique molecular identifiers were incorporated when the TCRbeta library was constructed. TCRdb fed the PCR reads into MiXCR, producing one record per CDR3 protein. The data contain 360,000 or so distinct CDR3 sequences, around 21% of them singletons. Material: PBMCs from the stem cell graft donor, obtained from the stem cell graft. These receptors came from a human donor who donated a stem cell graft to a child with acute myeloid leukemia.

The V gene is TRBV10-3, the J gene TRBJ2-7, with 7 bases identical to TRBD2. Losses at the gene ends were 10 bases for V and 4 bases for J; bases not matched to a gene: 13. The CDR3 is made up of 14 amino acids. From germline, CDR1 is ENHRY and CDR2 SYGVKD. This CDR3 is CATRPPGGGYEQYF. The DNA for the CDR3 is TGTGCCACCAGACCCCCGGGAGGCGGATACGAGCAGTACTTC.

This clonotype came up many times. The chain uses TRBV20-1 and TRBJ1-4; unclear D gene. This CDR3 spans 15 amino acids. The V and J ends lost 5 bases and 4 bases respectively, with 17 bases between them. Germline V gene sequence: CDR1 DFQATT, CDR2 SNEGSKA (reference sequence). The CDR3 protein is CSALPPVGSNEKLFF. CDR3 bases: TGCAGTGCTTTGCCTCCAGTTGGTAGTAATGAAAAACTGTTTTTT.

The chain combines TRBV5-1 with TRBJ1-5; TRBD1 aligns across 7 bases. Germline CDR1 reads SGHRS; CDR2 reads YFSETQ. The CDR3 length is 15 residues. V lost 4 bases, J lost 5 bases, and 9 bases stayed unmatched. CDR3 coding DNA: TGCGCCAGCAGCACGAGAGGGGGCGACGATCAGCCCCAGCATTTT. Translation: CASSTRGGDDQPQHF.

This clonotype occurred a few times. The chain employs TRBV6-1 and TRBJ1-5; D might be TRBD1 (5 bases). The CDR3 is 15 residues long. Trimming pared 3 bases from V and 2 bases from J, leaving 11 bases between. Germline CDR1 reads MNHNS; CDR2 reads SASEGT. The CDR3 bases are TGTGCCAGCAGTGATGGGGTCAGGGGCAATCAGCCCCAGCATTTT. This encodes CASSDGVRGNQPQHF.

Here the CDR3 DNA reads TGTGCCAGCAGCGATAGACGCCTTCGGACTAGCGGTACCGCCTACAATGAGCAGTTCTTC. Translated, it gives CASSDRRLRTSGTAYNEQFF. The V gene is TRBV11-2, the J gene TRBJ2-1, with TRBD2 identical over 10 bases. Germline values: CDR1 SGHAT, CDR2 FQNNGV. V gave up 5 bases and J gave up 2 bases; unmatched junction bases: 18. CDR3 length: 20 residues.

For the CDR3, the DNA is TGTGCCAGCAGCTTGATTGGAGGCGGAGATACGCAGTATTTT. Translated, it gives CASSLIGGGDTQYF. The chain links TRBV11-1 to TRBJ2-3; D might be TRBD2 (5 bases). V was shortened by 3 bases and J by 5 bases, with 12 bases between the two germline ends. CDR3 length: 14 residues. CDR1 and CDR2 (germline): SGHAT, FQDESV (reference sequence). Complete variable domain (other parts from reference TRBV11-1 and TRBJ2-3): EAEVAQSPRYKITEKSQAVAFWCDPISGHATLYWYRQILGQGPELLVQFQDESVVDDSQLPKDRFSAERLKGVDSTLKIQPAELGDSAMYLCASSLIGGGDTQYFGPGTRLTVL.

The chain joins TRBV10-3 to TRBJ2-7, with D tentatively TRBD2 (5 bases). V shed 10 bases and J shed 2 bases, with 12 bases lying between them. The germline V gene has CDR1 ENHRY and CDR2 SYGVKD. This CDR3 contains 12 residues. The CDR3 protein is CATERGTYEQYF. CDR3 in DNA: TGTGCCACGGAGAGAGGGACCTACGAGCAGTACTTC.

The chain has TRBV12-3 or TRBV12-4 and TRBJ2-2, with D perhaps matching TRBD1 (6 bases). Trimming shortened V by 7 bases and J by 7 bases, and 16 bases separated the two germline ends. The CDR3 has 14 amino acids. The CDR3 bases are TGTGCCAGCACCCCGAACAGGGAAAACGGGGAGCTGTTTTTT. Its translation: CASTPNRENGELFF.

The CDR3 coding sequence is TGTGCCAGCTCACCGGTAAGGGTAACGAACACCGGGGAGCTGTTTTTT. It encodes CASSPVRVTNTGELFF. This chain joins TRBV18 and TRBJ2-2; D unclear. V was trimmed by 3 bases and J by 0 bases, leaving 11 bases between them. The germline V gene has CDR1 KGHSH and CDR2 LQKENI. This CDR3 contains 16 residues.

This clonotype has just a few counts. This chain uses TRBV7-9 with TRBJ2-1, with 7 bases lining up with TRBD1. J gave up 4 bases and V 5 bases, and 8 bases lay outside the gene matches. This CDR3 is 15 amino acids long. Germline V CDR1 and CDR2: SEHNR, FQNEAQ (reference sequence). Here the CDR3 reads CASSSRDRPYNEQFF. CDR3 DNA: TGTGCCAGCAGCAGTCGGGACAGACCTTACAATGAGCAGTTCTTC.

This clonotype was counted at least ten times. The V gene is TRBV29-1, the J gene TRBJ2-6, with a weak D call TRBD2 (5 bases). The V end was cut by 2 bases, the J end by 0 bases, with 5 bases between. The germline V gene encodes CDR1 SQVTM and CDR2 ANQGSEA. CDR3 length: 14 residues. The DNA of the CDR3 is TGCAGCGTTGAAACTAGCTCTGGGGCCAACGTCCTGACTTTC. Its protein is CSVETSSGANVLTF.

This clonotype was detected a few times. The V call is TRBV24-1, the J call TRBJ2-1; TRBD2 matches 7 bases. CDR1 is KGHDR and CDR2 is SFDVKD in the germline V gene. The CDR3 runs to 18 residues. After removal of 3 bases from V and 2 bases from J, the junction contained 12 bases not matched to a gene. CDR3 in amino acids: CATSDGWKRGPTYNEQFF. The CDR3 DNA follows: TGTGCCACCAGTGATGGTTGGAAGCGGGGCCCCACCTACAATGAGCAGTTCTTC.

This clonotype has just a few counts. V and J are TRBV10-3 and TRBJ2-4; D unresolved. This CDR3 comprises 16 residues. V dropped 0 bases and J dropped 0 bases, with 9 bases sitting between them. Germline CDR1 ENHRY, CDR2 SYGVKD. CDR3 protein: CAISESAPKAKNIQYF. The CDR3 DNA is TGTGCCATCAGTGAGTCAGCCCCAAAAGCCAAAAACATTCAGTACTTC.

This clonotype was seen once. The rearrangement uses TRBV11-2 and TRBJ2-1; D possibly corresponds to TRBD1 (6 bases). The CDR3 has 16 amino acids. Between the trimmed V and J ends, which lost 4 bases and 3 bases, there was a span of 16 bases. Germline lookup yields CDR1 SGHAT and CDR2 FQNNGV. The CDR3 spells CASSYTTGNFYNEQFF. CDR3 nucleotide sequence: TGTGCCAGCAGCTACACGACAGGAAACTTCTACAATGAGCAGTTCTTC.

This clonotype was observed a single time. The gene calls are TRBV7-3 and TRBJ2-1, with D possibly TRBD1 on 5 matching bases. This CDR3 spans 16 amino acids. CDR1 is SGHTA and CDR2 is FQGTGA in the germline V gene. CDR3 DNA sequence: TGTGTAGGGGAAGTGGTACTCCGACTCTCCTACAATGAGCAGTTCTTC. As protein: CVGEVVLRLSYNEQFF.

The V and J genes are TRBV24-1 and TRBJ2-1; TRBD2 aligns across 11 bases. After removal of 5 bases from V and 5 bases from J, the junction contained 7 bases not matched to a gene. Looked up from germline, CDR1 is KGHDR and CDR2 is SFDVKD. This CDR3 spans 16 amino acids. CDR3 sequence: CATSAVSGRADNEQFF. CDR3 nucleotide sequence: TGTGCCACCAGTGCCGTTAGCGGGAGGGCCGACAATGAGCAGTTCTTC.

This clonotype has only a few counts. The DNA of the CDR3 is TGTGCCAGCAATGCGGGCAGGGGGTTTACTGAAGCTTTCTTT. Translating it yields CASNAGRGFTEAFF. This chain uses TRBV6-1 with TRBJ1-1; 7 bases map to TRBD1. CDR3 length: 14 residues. Per the germline V gene, CDR1 is MNHNS and CDR2 is SASEGT. V lost 7 bases to trimming and J lost 5 bases; unmatched junction nucleotides: 10.

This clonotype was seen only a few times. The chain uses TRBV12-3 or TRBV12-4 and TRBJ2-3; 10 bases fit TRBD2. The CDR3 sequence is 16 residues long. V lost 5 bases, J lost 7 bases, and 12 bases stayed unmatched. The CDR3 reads CASSDPSGRHGNTQYF. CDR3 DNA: TGTGCCAGCAGTGACCCTAGCGGGAGACACGGGAATACGCAGTATTTT.

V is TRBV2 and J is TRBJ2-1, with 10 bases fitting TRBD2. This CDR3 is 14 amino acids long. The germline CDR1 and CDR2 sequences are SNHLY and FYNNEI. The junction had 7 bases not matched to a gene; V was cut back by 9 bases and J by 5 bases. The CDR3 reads CASTGLAVHNEQFF. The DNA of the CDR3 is TGTGCCAGTACCGGACTAGCGGTACACAATGAGCAGTTCTTC.

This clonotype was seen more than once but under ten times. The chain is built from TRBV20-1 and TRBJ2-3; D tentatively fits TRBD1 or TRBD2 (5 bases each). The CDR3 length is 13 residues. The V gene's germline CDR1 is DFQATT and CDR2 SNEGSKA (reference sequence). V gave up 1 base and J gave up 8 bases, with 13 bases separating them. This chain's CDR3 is CSARAIEGPTQYF. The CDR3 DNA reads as TGCAGTGCTAGAGCGATTGAGGGGCCTACGCAGTATTTT.

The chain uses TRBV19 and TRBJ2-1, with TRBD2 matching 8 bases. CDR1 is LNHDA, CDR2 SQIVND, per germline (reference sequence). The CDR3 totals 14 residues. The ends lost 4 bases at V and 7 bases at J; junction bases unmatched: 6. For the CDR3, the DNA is TGTGCCAGTAGTAGGAGCGGGAGCCCAAATGAGCAGTTCTTC. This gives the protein CASSRSGSPNEQFF. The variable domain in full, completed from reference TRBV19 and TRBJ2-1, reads DGGITQSPKYLFRKEGQNVTLSCEQNLNHDAMYWYRQDPGQGLRLIYYSQIVNDFQKGDIAEGYSVSREKKESFPLTVTSAQKNPTAFYLCASSRSGSPNEQFFGPGTRLTVL.

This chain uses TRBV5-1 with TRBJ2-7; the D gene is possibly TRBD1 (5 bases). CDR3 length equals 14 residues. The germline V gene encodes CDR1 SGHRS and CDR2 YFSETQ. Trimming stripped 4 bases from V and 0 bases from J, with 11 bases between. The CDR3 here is CASSPETVSYEQYF. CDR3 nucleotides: TGCGCCAGCAGCCCGGAGACAGTCTCCTACGAGCAGTACTTC. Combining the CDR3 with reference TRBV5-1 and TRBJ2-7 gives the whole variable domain KAGVTQTPRYLIKTRGQQVTLSCSPISGHRSVSWYQQTPGQGLQFLFEYFSETQRNKGNFPGRFSGRQFSNSRSEMNVSTLELGDSALYLCASSPETVSYEQYFGPGTRLTVT.

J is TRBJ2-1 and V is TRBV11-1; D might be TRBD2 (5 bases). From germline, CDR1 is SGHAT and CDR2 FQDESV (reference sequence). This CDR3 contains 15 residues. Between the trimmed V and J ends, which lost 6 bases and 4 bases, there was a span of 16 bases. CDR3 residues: CASRAGLTLYNEQFF. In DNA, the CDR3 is TGTGCCAGCAGAGCCGGACTGACCCTTTACAATGAGCAGTTCTTC.

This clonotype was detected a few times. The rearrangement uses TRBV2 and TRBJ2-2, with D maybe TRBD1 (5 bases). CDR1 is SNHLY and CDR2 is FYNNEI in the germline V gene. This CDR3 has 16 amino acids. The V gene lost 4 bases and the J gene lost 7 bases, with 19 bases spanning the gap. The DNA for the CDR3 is TGTGCCAGCAGTGTCCTTCTAGTACAGGTCGGCGGGGAGCTGTTTTTT. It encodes CASSVLLVQVGGELFF.

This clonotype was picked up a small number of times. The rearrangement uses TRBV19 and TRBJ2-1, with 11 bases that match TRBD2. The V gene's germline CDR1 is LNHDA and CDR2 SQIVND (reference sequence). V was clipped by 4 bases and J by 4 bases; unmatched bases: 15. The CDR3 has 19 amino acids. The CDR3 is CASSRREGSGRARYNEQFF. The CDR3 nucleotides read TGTGCCAGTAGTAGAAGGGAGGGTAGCGGGAGGGCCCGGTACAATGAGCAGTTCTTC.

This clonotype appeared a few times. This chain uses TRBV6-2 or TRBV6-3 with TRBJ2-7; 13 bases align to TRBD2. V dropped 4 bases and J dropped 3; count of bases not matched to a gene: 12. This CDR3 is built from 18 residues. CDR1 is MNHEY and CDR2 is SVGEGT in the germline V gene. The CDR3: CASSSLEILAGGLYEQYF. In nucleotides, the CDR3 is TGTGCCAGCAGTTCCCTAGAGATACTAGCGGGAGGGCTCTACGAGCAGTACTTC.

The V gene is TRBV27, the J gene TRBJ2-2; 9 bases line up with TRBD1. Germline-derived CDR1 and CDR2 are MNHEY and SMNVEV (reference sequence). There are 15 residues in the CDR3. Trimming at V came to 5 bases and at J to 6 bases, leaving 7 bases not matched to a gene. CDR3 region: CASSPRQGVPGELFF. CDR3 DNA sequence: TGTGCCAGCAGTCCCCGACAGGGGGTCCCCGGGGAGCTGTTTTTT.

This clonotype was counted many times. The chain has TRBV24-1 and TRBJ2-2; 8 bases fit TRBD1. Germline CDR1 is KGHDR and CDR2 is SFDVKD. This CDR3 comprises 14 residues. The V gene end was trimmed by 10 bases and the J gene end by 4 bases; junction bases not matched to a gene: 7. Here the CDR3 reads CATAGTGITGELFF. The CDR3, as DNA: TGTGCCACAGCCGGGACAGGCATCACCGGGGAGCTGTTTTTT.

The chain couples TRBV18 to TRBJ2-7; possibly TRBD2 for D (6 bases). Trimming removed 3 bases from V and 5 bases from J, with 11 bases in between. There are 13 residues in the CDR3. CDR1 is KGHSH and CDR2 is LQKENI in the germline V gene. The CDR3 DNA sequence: TGTGCCAGCTCACCGGCCGGGAGCGACGAGCAGTACTTC. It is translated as CASSPAGSDEQYF.